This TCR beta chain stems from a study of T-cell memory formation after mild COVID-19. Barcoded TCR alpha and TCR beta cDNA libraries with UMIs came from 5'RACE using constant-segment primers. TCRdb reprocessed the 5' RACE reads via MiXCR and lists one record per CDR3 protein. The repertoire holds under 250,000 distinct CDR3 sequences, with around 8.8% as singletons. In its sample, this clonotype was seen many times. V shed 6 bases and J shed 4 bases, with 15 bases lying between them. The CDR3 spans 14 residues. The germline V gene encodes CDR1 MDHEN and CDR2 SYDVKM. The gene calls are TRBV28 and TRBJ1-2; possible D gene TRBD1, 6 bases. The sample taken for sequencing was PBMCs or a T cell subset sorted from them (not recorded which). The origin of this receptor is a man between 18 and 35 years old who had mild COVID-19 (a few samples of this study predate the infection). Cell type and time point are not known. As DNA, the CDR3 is TGTGCCAGCAGATTGGTGACAGGTCGCTATGGCTACACCTTC. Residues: CASRLVTGRYGYTF.